The clone carrying this T cell receptor beta chain was seen only a few times. This sample is drawn from a study of blood T cell repertoires in COVID-19. Study details: Both acute and convalescent COVID-19 samples were obtained from the United States, Italy and Spain. The cDNA or gDNA used as material had been derived from T cells, B-cell-depleted T cells, or PBMCs.

Trimming pared 5 bases from V and 2 bases from J, leaving 14 bases between. This CDR3 is 14 amino acids long. Per germline, CDR1 SQVTM and CDR2 ANQGSEA. In the source study's methods: Estimates of nucleated cell counts were drawn from the amplification of reference gene primers. Here immunoSEQ multiplex PCR was the method, and the copy in TCRdb shows in-frame clones only, minus some. From that table come the V and J calls and clone size; the DNA was used to work out D and trimming. The sample lists about 110,000 clones, 65% to 80% seen once, with over 4% in the top ten. The rearrangement uses TRBV29-1 and TRBJ2-3, with D possibly TRBD1 on 5 matching bases. Sequenced sample: peripheral blood. This sequence originates from a man between 65 and 85 years old with acute or convalescent COVID-19. CDR3 nucleotide sequence: TGCAGCGTTTCAAGGGGATCTCCCACAGATACGCAGTATTTT. Translated: CSVSRGSPTDTQYF.